The rows below give T cell receptor beta chains drawn from one sample of a study of cytomegalovirus exposure and HLA in healthy donors. Profiling relied on immunoSEQ multiplex PCR, and the TCRdb table lists in-frame clones only, not all of them. The sample lists roughly 170,000 clones; roughly four fifths were seen once. Sequencing was done on a sample of PBMCs. These receptors all stem from a woman aged 18-29 years in good health and CMV-seropositive. The CDR3 runs from the conserved cysteine through the conserved F or W. The D gene is left open where the match is weak. A clone size is listed for some rows: how often the clone was seen (once, few, many), or a class if it is expanded.

v_call: TRBV9; j_call: TRBJ2-3; d_call: NA; clone_size: NA; cdr3_nt: TGTGCCAGCAGCGCATCCACAGATACGCAGTATTTT; cdr3_aa: CASSASTDTQYF
v_call: TRBV6-6; j_call: TRBJ1-2; d_call: TRBD1; clone_size: NA; cdr3_nt: TGTGCCAGCACTAAAACAGGGGCGCTTGGCTACACCTTC; cdr3_aa: CASTKTGALGYTF
v_call: TRBV4-1; j_call: TRBJ2-7; d_call: NA; clone_size: NA; cdr3_nt: TGCGCCAGCAGCCATTCCCTCGGGGACGAGCAGTACTTC; cdr3_aa: CASSHSLGDEQYF
v_call: TRBV18; j_call: TRBJ1-5; d_call: TRBD1; clone_size: few; cdr3_nt: TGTGCCAGCTCAGGGGACAGGTCGCAGCCCCAGCATTTT; cdr3_aa: CASSGDRSQPQHF
v_call: TRBV9; j_call: TRBJ2-3; d_call: NA; clone_size: NA; cdr3_nt: TGTGCCAGCAGCGTAGAGTCCACTTCTTTCACAGATACGCAGTATTTT; cdr3_aa: CASSVESTSFTDTQYF
v_call: TRBV6-4; j_call: TRBJ2-3; d_call: TRBD2; clone_size: NA; cdr3_nt: TGTGCCAGCAGTCCCCTTAGCGGGGGGGCCGCAGATACGCAGTATTTT; cdr3_aa: CASSPLSGGAADTQYF
v_call: TRBV6-6; j_call: TRBJ2-1; d_call: NA; clone_size: NA; cdr3_nt: TGTGCCAGCAGTTATAAGGTTAGGACAAGCTACAATGAGCAGTTCTTC; cdr3_aa: CASSYKVRTSYNEQFF
v_call: TRBV4-1; j_call: TRBJ1-2; d_call: NA; clone_size: NA; cdr3_nt: TGCGCCAGCAGCCAAGAAAGGGGCTATGGCTACACCTTC; cdr3_aa: CASSQERGYGYTF
v_call: TRBV19; j_call: TRBJ2-5; d_call: NA; clone_size: NA; cdr3_nt: TGTGCCAGTAGTATAAATGGCAGGGGTGAGACCCAGTACTTC; cdr3_aa: CASSINGRGETQYF
v_call: TRBV4-1; j_call: TRBJ1-2; d_call: NA; clone_size: NA; cdr3_nt: TGCGCCAGCAGCCAACCAACCCGGCAGGCCTCTTCTAACTATGGCTACACCTTC; cdr3_aa: CASSQPTRQASSNYGYTF
v_call: TRBV5-6; j_call: TRBJ1-6; d_call: NA; clone_size: NA; cdr3_nt: TGTGCCAGCAGCTTGCCGGACTTGTCACCCCTCCACTTT; cdr3_aa: CASSLPDLSPLHF
v_call: TRBV7-8; j_call: TRBJ2-1; d_call: TRBD2; clone_size: once; cdr3_nt: TGTGCCAGCAGCCTAAGCTGGACTAGCGGGGCTGGGGAGCAGTTCTTC; cdr3_aa: CASSLSWTSGAGEQFF
v_call: TRBV7-9; j_call: TRBJ2-7; d_call: NA; clone_size: once; cdr3_nt: TGTGCCAGCAGCTTAGGGGGCCTTAGCTCCTACGAGCAGTACTTC; cdr3_aa: CASSLGGLSSYEQYF
v_call: TRBV27; j_call: TRBJ2-3; d_call: NA; clone_size: NA; cdr3_nt: TGTGCCAGCAGTTTCAGGGGGACTTTGACAGATACGCAGTATTTT; cdr3_aa: CASSFRGTLTDTQYF
v_call: TRBV4-1; j_call: TRBJ2-7; d_call: NA; clone_size: NA; cdr3_nt: TGCGCCAGCAGCCGCGAGTGGGGGGTCCCCCACGAGCAGTACTTC; cdr3_aa: CASSREWGVPHEQYF
v_call: TRBV2; j_call: TRBJ2-3; d_call: NA; clone_size: NA; cdr3_nt: TGTGCCAGCAGACCTAACCGGGATACGCAGTATTTT; cdr3_aa: CASRPNRDTQYF
v_call: TRBV5-4; j_call: TRBJ2-5; d_call: TRBD2; clone_size: NA; cdr3_nt: TGTGCCAGCAGCCCAGGACTAGCGGGGGGGCGGGAGACCCAGTACTTC; cdr3_aa: CASSPGLAGGRETQYF
v_call: TRBV18; j_call: TRBJ2-7; d_call: NA; clone_size: NA; cdr3_nt: TGTGCCAGCTCACCACTGAGCTCCTACGAGCAGTACTTC; cdr3_aa: CASSPLSSYEQYF
v_call: TRBV10-2; j_call: TRBJ1-4; d_call: NA; clone_size: NA; cdr3_nt: TGCGCCAGCAGCGACAGTAATGAAAAACTGTTTTTT; cdr3_aa: CASSDSNEKLFF
v_call: TRBV10-3; j_call: TRBJ2-5; d_call: TRBD2; clone_size: NA; cdr3_nt: TGTGCCATCAGTGAGGCGCTTGCTAGCGGGGGGGCGGAGACCCAGTACTTC; cdr3_aa: CAISEALASGGAETQYF
v_call: TRBV5-1; j_call: TRBJ2-1; d_call: TRBD2; clone_size: NA; cdr3_nt: TGCGCCAGCAGCGCCGGACTAGCGGGCTCCTACAATGAGCAGTTCTTC; cdr3_aa: CASSAGLAGSYNEQFF
v_call: TRBV11-2; j_call: TRBJ2-5; d_call: TRBD1; clone_size: NA; cdr3_nt: TGTGCCAGCAGCTCCGGACAGGGGGCGAAAGAGACCCAGTACTTC; cdr3_aa: CASSSGQGAKETQYF
v_call: TRBV29-1; j_call: TRBJ2-6; d_call: TRBD1; clone_size: NA; cdr3_nt: TGCAGCGTTGAGGGCGAGGGACAGAGACCTGGGGCCAACGTCCTGACTTTC; cdr3_aa: CSVEGEGQRPGANVLTF
v_call: TRBV2; j_call: TRBJ1-1; d_call: TRBD1; clone_size: NA; cdr3_nt: TGTGCCAGCAGTCAGGGGGGGAACACTGAAGCTTTCTTT; cdr3_aa: CASSQGGNTEAFF
v_call: TRBV5-6; j_call: TRBJ2-1; d_call: NA; clone_size: few; cdr3_nt: TGTGCCAGCAGCTTGGCCGAGGTAGGGGACTACAATGAGCAGTTCTTC; cdr3_aa: CASSLAEVGDYNEQFF
v_call: TRBV6-1; j_call: TRBJ2-7; d_call: NA; clone_size: NA; cdr3_nt: TGTGCCAGCAGTGCCCGGAGCGGTAGCTACGAGCAGTACTTC; cdr3_aa: CASSARSGSYEQYF
v_call: TRBV5-4; j_call: TRBJ2-7; d_call: NA; clone_size: NA; cdr3_nt: TGTGCCAGCAGCTCCCGGACTGGGGACTTTCCCCACGAGCAGTACTTC; cdr3_aa: CASSSRTGDFPHEQYF
v_call: TRBV11-2; j_call: TRBJ1-1; d_call: NA; clone_size: NA; cdr3_nt: TGTGCCAGCAGCAAACAGGGTACGAGGGCGAACACTGAAGCTTTCTTT; cdr3_aa: CASSKQGTRANTEAFF
v_call: TRBV15; j_call: TRBJ2-5; d_call: TRBD2; clone_size: NA; cdr3_nt: TGTGCCACCAGCAGAGGAGTAGCGGGGGAGGGGGAGACCCAGTACTTC; cdr3_aa: CATSRGVAGEGETQYF
v_call: TRBV6-6; j_call: TRBJ2-3; d_call: NA; clone_size: NA; cdr3_nt: TGTGCCAGCAAGGGAGGAGGGACTTCTAGCACAGATACGCAGTATTTT; cdr3_aa: CASKGGGTSSTDTQYF
v_call: TRBV5-6; j_call: TRBJ2-5; d_call: NA; clone_size: NA; cdr3_nt: TGTGCCAGCAGCTTCGCGGGGCGCCCCCAAGAGACCCAGTACTTC; cdr3_aa: CASSFAGRPQETQYF
v_call: TRBV10-3; j_call: TRBJ1-5; d_call: NA; clone_size: NA; cdr3_nt: TGTGCCATCAGTGAGTCCGGGCAGGGCCCTCAGCCCCAGCATTTT; cdr3_aa: CAISESGQGPQPQHF
v_call: TRBV2; j_call: TRBJ1-1; d_call: TRBD1; clone_size: NA; cdr3_nt: TGTGCCAGCAGAATTCGGACAGGGGCCTATGAAGCTTTCTTT; cdr3_aa: CASRIRTGAYEAFF
v_call: TRBV4-1; j_call: TRBJ1-1; d_call: NA; clone_size: NA; cdr3_nt: TGCGCCACCTCCACCCTACTCATGAACACTGAAGCTTTCTTT; cdr3_aa: CATSTLLMNTEAFF
v_call: TRBV27; j_call: TRBJ2-1; d_call: NA; clone_size: NA; cdr3_nt: TGTGCCAGCAGTAAGTCCGGGTTGCCCCGAGAGCAGTTCTTC; cdr3_aa: CASSKSGLPREQFF
v_call: TRBV5-5; j_call: TRBJ1-1; d_call: NA; clone_size: NA; cdr3_nt: TGTGCCAGCAGTTTCGCCCGCGGGGCGGGGTACACTGAAGCTTTCTTT; cdr3_aa: CASSFARGAGYTEAFF
v_call: TRBV6-4; j_call: TRBJ2-7; d_call: TRBD1; clone_size: once; cdr3_nt: TGTGCCAGCAGTGAGAACAGGGGCCAGGAGCAGTACTTC; cdr3_aa: CASSENRGQEQYF
v_call: TRBV5-5; j_call: TRBJ1-5; d_call: TRBD1; clone_size: NA; cdr3_nt: TGTGCCAGCAGGTTAACAGGGGTCGATCAGCCCCAGCATTTT; cdr3_aa: CASRLTGVDQPQHF
v_call: TRBV7-9; j_call: TRBJ1-1; d_call: NA; clone_size: NA; cdr3_nt: TGTGCCAGCAGCTTAACTGGGCCGGGGGTGGCTTTCTTT; cdr3_aa: CASSLTGPGVAFF
v_call: TRBV7-2; j_call: TRBJ2-2; d_call: NA; clone_size: NA; cdr3_nt: TGTGCCAGCAGCCGCCAACTAGGTCAGGGGGAGCTGTTTTTT; cdr3_aa: CASSRQLGQGELFF
v_call: TRBV29-1; j_call: TRBJ1-4; d_call: TRBD1; clone_size: NA; cdr3_nt: TGCAGCGTTCGACAGGGGGATGAAAAACTGTTTTTT; cdr3_aa: CSVRQGDEKLFF
v_call: TRBV27; j_call: TRBJ2-1; d_call: TRBD2; clone_size: NA; cdr3_nt: TGTGCCAGCAGTTTCTCGGGACTAGCGGATAACAATGAGCAGTTCTTC; cdr3_aa: CASSFSGLADNNEQFF
v_call: TRBV13; j_call: TRBJ2-5; d_call: TRBD2; clone_size: NA; cdr3_nt: TGTGCCAGCAGCTTAGCTAGCGGGGGTCGGGAGACCCAGTACTTC; cdr3_aa: CASSLASGGRETQYF